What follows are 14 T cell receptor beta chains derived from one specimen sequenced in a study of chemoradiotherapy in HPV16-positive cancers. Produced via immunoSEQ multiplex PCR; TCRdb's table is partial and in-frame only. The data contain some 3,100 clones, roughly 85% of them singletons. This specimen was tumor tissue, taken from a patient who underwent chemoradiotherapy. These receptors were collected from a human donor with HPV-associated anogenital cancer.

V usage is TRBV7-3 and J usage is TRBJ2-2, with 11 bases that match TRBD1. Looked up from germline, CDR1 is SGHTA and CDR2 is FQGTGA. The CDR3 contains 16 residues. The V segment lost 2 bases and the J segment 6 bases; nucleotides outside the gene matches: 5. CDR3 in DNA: TGTGCCAGCAGCTTAGGAGGACAGGGGGCGTCCGGGGAGCTGTTTTTT. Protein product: CASSLGGQGASGELFF. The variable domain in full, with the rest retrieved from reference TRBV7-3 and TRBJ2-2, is GAGVSQTPSNKVTEKGKYVELRCDPISGHTALYWYRQSLGQGPEFLIYFQGTGAADDSGLPNDRFFAVRPEGSVSTLKIQRTERGDSAVYLCASSLGGQGASGELFFGEGSRLTVL.

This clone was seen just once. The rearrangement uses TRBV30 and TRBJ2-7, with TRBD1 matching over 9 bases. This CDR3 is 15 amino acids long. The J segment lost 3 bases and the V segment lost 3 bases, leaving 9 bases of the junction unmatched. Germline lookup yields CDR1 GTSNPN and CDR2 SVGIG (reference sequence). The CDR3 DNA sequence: TGTGCCTGGAGATTAGGTACAGGGGGCTTCTACGAGCAGTACTTC. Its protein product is CAWRLGTGGFYEQYF.

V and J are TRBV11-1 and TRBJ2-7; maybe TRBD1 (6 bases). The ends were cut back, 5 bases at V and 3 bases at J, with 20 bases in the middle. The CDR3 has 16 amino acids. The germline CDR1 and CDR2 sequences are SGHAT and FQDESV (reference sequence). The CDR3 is CASSPERGQLSYEQYF. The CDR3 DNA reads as TGTGCCAGCAGCCCCGAGCGAGGACAGTTAAGCTACGAGCAGTACTTC.

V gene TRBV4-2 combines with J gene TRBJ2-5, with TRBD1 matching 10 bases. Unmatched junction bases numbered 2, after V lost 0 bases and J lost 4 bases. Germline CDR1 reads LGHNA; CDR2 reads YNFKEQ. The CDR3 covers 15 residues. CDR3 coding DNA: TGTGCCAGCAGCCAAGAGACAGGGGGCGCAGAGACCCAGTACTTC. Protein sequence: CASSQETGGAETQYF.

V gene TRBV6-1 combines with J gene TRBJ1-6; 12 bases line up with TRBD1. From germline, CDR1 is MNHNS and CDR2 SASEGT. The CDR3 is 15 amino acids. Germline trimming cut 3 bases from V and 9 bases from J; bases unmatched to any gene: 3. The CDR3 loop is CASSEPGQGASPLHF. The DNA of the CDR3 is TGTGCCAGCAGTGAGCCGGGACAGGGGGCTTCACCCCTCCACTTT.

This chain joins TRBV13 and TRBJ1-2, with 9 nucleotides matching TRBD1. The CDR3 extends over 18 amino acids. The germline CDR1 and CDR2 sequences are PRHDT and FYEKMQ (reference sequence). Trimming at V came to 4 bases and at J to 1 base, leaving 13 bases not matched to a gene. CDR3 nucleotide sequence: TGTGCCAGCAGCTCACTGCGGGACAGGGTAGTCGGTAACTATGGCTACACCTTC. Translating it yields CASSSLRDRVVGNYGYTF.

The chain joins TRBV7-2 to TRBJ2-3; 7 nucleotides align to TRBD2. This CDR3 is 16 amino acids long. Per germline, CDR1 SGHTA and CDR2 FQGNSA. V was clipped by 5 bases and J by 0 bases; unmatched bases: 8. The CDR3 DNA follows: TGTGCCAGCAGCCACGCTAGCGGTCCTAGCACAGATACGCAGTATTTT. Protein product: CASSHASGPSTDTQYF.

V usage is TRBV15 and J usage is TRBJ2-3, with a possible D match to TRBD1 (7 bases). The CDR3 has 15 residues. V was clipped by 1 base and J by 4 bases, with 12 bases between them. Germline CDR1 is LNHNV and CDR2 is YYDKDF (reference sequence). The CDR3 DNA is TGTGCCACCAGCAGAGGGGGCAGGGGGGCAGATACGCAGTATTTT. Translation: CATSRGGRGADTQYF.

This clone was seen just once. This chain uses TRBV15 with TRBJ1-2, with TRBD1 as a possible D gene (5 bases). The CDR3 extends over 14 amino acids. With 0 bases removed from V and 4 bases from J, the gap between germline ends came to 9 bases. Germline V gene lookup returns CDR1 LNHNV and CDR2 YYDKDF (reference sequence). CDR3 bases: TGTGCCACCAGCAGAGATAGGGGCGCCTATGGCTACACCTTC. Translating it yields CATSRDRGAYGYTF. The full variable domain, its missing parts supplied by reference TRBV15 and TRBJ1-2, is DAMVIQNPRYQVTQFGKPVTLSCSQTLNHNVMYWYQQKSSQAPKLLFHYYDKDFNNEADTPDNFQSRRPNTSFCFLDIRSPGLGDTAMYLCATSRDRGAYGYTFGSGTRLTVV.

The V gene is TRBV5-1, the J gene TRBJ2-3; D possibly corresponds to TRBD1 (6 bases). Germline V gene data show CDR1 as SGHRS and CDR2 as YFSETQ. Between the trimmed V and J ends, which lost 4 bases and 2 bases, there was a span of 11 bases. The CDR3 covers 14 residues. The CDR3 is CASSIGTSTDTQYF. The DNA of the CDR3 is TGCGCCAGCAGCATAGGGACATCCACAGATACGCAGTATTTT.

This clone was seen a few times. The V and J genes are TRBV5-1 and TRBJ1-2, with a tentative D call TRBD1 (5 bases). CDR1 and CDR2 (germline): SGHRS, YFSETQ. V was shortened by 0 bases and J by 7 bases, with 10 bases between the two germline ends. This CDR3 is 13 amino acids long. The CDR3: CASSLGWDVGYTF. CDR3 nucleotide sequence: TGCGCCAGCAGCTTGGGTTGGGACGTTGGCTACACCTTC.

CDR3 region: CASTVTGWDEKLFF. Here the CDR3 DNA reads TGTGCCAGCACCGTGACAGGGTGGGATGAAAAACTGTTTTTT. The gene calls are TRBV6-1 and TRBJ1-4; 7 bases fit TRBD1. This CDR3 comprises 14 residues. CDR1 and CDR2 (germline): MNHNS, SASEGT. Germline trimming cut 7 bases from V and 6 bases from J; bases unmatched to any gene: 8.

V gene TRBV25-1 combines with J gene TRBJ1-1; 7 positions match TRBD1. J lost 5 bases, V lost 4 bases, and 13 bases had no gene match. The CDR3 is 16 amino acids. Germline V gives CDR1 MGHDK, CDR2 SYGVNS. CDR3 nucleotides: TGTGCCAGCAGTGGATGGCTCAGGGGGAGTGATACTGAAGCTTTCTTT. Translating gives CASSGWLRGSDTEAFF.

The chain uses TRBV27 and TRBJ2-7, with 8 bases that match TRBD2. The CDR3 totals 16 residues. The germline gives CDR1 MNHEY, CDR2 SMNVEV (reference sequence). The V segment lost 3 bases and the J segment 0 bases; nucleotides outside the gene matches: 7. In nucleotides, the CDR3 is TGTGCCAGCAGTTTGCCGACTAGCGAGAGCTCCTACGAGCAGTACTTC. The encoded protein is CASSLPTSESSYEQYF.